A selection of T cell receptor beta chains follows, all from one sample in a study of OX40 agonist ivuxolimab in advanced cancers. The protocol was immunoSEQ multiplex PCR, while the TCRdb copy is restricted to in-frame clones and leaves out a portion. The table has 45,000 or so clones, roughly 82% seen once. The input for sequencing was CD4+ or CD8+ T cells sorted from blood, taken in a trial of the OX40 agonist ivuxolimab. The receptors were gathered from an adult with an advanced solid tumor such as melanoma, head and neck, liver or kidney cancer. The CDR3 runs from the conserved cysteine through the conserved F or W. Fields, in order: V gene, J gene, clone size, D gene, CDR3 DNA, CDR3 protein. A D gene is named only where the DNA matches it firmly. Expanded clones are given a class, and other clones once, few, many or no size at all.

TRBV7-6	TRBJ2-3	.	.	TGTGCCAGCAGCCCCGGTGGCAGGAGCACAGATACGCAGTATTTT	CASSPGGRSTDTQYF
TRBV10-3	TRBJ1-5	.	.	TGTGCCATCAGGATCGGGGGATCAGGGGACCAGCCCCAGCATTTT	CAIRIGGSGDQPQHF
TRBV14	TRBJ2-1	.	TRBD1	TGTGCCAGCAGCCGACAGGGGGCGTATGAGCAGTTCTTC	CASSRQGAYEQFF
TRBV5-4	TRBJ2-7	.	TRBD1	TGTGCCAGCAGCTATACGCACAGGGGCGAGCAGTACTTC	CASSYTHRGEQYF
TRBV4-2	TRBJ2-1	.	TRBD2	TGTGCCAGCAGCCAACGACTAGCGACACAATACAATGAGCAGTTCTTC	CASSQRLATQYNEQFF
TRBV5-6	TRBJ1-5	.	.	TGTGCCAGCAGCTTGGCGGGGCAGGGGTATCAGCCCCAGCATTTT	CASSLAGQGYQPQHF
TRBV9	TRBJ2-6	.	.	TGTGCCAGCAGCGTAAAAGCGACGATGGCTGGGGCCAACGTCCTGACTTTC	CASSVKATMAGANVLTF
TRBV6-5	TRBJ2-7	.	TRBD1	TGTGCCAGCAGGAAAACAGGGGGCTTTGACGAGCAGTACTTC	CASRKTGGFDEQYF
TRBV5-4	TRBJ2-6	.	.	TGTGCCAGCAGCTTGTACGGGCCTGGGGCCAACGTCCTGACTTTC	CASSLYGPGANVLTF
TRBV2	TRBJ2-3	.	TRBD2	TGTGCCAGCAAGGGAATGGAGGCGGGAGGGGGGGCAGATACGCAGTATTTT	CASKGMEAGGGADTQYF
TRBV11-2	TRBJ1-1	.	.	TGTGCCAGCAGCTCTTCGGACAGGAACACTGAAGCTTTCTTT	CASSSSDRNTEAFF
TRBV28	TRBJ1-1	few	.	TGTGCCAGCAGGGGCAACGGAGAAGCTTTCTTT	CASRGNGEAFF
TRBV11-1	TRBJ2-7	.	.	TGTGCCAGCAGCTTCCGGCGATCAGAGCAGTACTTC	CASSFRRSEQYF
TRBV19	TRBJ1-1	.	.	TGTGCCAGTCGTGGGACAATGAACACTGAAGCTTTCTTT	CASRGTMNTEAFF